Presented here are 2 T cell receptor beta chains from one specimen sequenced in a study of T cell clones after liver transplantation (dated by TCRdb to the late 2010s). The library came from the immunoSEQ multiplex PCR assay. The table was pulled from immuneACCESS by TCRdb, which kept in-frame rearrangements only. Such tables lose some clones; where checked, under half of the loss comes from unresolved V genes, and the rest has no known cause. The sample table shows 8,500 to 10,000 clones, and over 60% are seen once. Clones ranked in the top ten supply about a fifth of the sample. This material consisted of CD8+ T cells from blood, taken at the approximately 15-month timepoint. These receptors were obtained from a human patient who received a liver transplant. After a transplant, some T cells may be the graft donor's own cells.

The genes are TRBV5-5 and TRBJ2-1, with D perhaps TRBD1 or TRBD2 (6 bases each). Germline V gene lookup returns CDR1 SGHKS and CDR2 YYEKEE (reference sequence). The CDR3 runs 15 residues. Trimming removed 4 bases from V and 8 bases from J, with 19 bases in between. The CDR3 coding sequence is TGTGCCAGCAGCGGGAGATGGGGGGCCGGCGATGAGCAGTTCTTC. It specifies CASSGRWGAGDEQFF.

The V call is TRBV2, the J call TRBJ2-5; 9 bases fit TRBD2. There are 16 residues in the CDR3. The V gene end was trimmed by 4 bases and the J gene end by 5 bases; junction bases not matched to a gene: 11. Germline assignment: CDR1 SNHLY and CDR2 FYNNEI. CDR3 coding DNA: TGTGCCAGCAGTGGCTTCGGCGGGGGGGCTCGGGAGACCCAGTACTTC. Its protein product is CASSGFGGGARETQYF.